The 25 T cell receptor beta chains in this list originate from one sample, sequenced in a study of regulatory T cells in long-lasting Graves disease. To make TCR beta libraries, researchers used iRepertoire HTBI primers and Arm-PCR of CDR3 regions. A single record per CDR3 protein comes from TCRdb applying MiXCR to the multiplex PCR reads. The table includes approximately 540,000 distinct CDR3 sequences, approximately 12% detected once. Time point specified: newly diagnosed GD, antithyroid drugs for less than 3 months. With RNA extracted from PBMCs as input, the TCR library was made. These data were also filed under a second study, of T cells in Graves' hyperthyroidism and ophthalmopathy.

Sequenced here: peripheral blood mononuclear cells (PBMCs), sampled at new diagnosis, from a patient treated with antithyroid drugs. All receptors derive from a woman aged 25 to 39 with Graves disease.

This clonotype was observed a handful of times. The chain links TRBV7-7 to TRBJ2-2; 11 nucleotides line up with TRBD1. The ends lost 5 bases at V and 0 bases at J; junction bases unmatched: 8. Germline V gene sequence: CDR1 SSHAT, CDR2 FNYEAQ (reference sequence). The CDR3 loop spans 18 amino acids. CDR3: CASSPDRGLGPNTGELFF. For the CDR3, the DNA is TGTGCCAGCAGCCCGGACAGGGGGCTAGGACCGAACACCGGGGAGCTGTTTTTT.

The genes are TRBV15 and TRBJ2-7; TRBD2 matches at 11 bases. J gave up 5 bases and V 0 bases, and 12 bases lay outside the gene matches. This CDR3 has 18 residues. CDR1 LNHNV and CDR2 YYDKDF come from the germline V gene (reference sequence). CDR3 DNA: TGTGCCACCAGCAGAGATTACCCTATGACTAGCGGGAAGGACGAGCAGTACTTC. It yields the protein CATSRDYPMTSGKDEQYF. Complete variable domain (other parts from reference TRBV15 and TRBJ2-7): DAMVIQNPRYQVTQFGKPVTLSCSQTLNHNVMYWYQQKSSQAPKLLFHYYDKDFNNEADTPDNFQSRRPNTSFCFLDIRSPGLGDTAMYLCATSRDYPMTSGKDEQYFGPGTRLTVT.

This clonotype appeared a few times. The chain carries TRBV27 and TRBJ2-4; D possibly corresponds to TRBD2 (5 bases). V lost 6 bases and J 0 bases, leaving 12 bases between the germline ends. Germline-derived CDR1 and CDR2 are MNHEY and SMNVEV (reference sequence). There are 15 residues in the CDR3. CDR3 DNA: TGTGCCAGCAGAGGCGGGTACCTAGCCAAAAACATTCAGTACTTC. Its protein is CASRGGYLAKNIQYF.

About this clonotype itself: A much larger clone differs by one base, so this may be a read error. This CDR3 fails to terminate in the conserved phenylalanine or tryptophan, so it likely reflects a read error. The rearrangement joins TRBV11-3 to TRBJ2-7; D gene uncertain. Trimming removed 8 bases from V and 5 bases from J, with 25 bases in between. Germline V gene data show CDR1 as SGHNT and CDR2 as YENEEA. This CDR3 has 16 amino acids. CDR3 DNA: TGTGCCAGCGCGAAGGGTCATTCAACCAGGTTTCACGAGCAGTACCTC. Protein: CASAKGHSTRFHEQYL.

This clonotype was seen many times. The chain recombines TRBV6-1 with TRBJ2-7, with D perhaps being TRBD1 or TRBD2 (6 bases each). The germline V and J ends were trimmed by 5 bases and 1 base, with 18 bases remaining between them. The CDR3 is 16 amino acids. Germline CDR1 is MNHNS and CDR2 is SASEGT. DNA for the CDR3: TGTGCCAGCAGTAGTAAGAGGGGGGACTCATCCTACGAGCAGTACTTC. Protein product: CASSSKRGDSSYEQYF.

This clonotype was recorded many times. This chain uses TRBV6-1 with TRBJ2-1; possible D gene TRBD2, 5 bases. Trimming took 5 bases from V and 0 from J, leaving 14 bases between them. Germline loops: CDR1 MNHNS, CDR2 SASEGT. This CDR3 is 16 amino acids long. The CDR3 loop reads CASSPTRAHSYNEQFF. The CDR3 region has the DNA TGTGCCAGCAGTCCCACGAGGGCCCACTCCTACAATGAGCAGTTCTTC.

This clonotype has at least ten counts. The rearrangement links TRBV30 to TRBJ2-2; D not resolved. The CDR3 has 13 amino acids. The V and J ends lost 0 bases and 4 bases respectively, with 6 bases between them. Germline V gene sequence: CDR1 GTSNPN, CDR2 SVGIG (reference sequence). CDR3 protein: CAWSVITTGELFF. In nucleotides, the CDR3 is TGTGCCTGGAGTGTAATTACCACCGGGGAGCTGTTTTTT.

This clonotype has ten or more counts. The rearrangement links TRBV7-9 to TRBJ2-7; 7 bases align to TRBD1. Germline V gene sequence: CDR1 SEHNR, CDR2 FQNEAQ (reference sequence). The CDR3 has 15 amino acids. Germline trimming cut 0 bases from V and 2 bases from J; bases unmatched to any gene: 4. The CDR3 spells CASSLAPGQTYEQYF. The CDR3 coding sequence is TGTGCCAGCAGCTTAGCTCCGGGACAGACCTACGAGCAGTACTTC. Full variable domain (remainder filled in from reference TRBV7-9 and TRBJ2-7): DTGVSQNPRHKITKRGQNVTFRCDPISEHNRLYWYRQTLGQGPEFLTYFQNEAQLEKSRLLSDRFSAERPKGSFSTLEIQRTEQGDSAMYLCASSLAPGQTYEQYFGPGTRLTVT.

This clonotype was picked up many times. The chain has TRBV20-1 and TRBJ1-2; D unresolved. Trimming cost V 0 bases and J 6 bases, with 14 bases left between them. Germline CDR1 and CDR2: DFQATT and SNEGSKA (reference sequence). The CDR3 runs 14 residues. The CDR3 is CSAREIGGKHGYTF. In DNA, the CDR3 is TGCAGTGCTAGAGAGATAGGAGGAAAACATGGCTACACCTTC.

As concerns this clonotype: A read error may be the cause here, since a much bigger clone is one base away. This chain joins TRBV20-1 and TRBJ2-5, with 8 bases fitting TRBD2. V shed 5 bases and J 5 bases; nucleotides not matched to a gene: 13. The CDR3 totals 15 residues. Germline V lookup: CDR1 DFQATT, CDR2 SNEGSKA (reference sequence). The CDR3 sequence is CSARLTGGPEETQYF. The CDR3 coding sequence is TGCAGTGCTCGACTAACGGGAGGGCCAGAGGAGACCCAGTACTTC.

In its sample, this clonotype was seen many times. The chain carries TRBV5-5 and TRBJ1-4, with D possibly matching TRBD1 (5 bases). V lost 4 bases and J lost 9, with 19 bases in between. The CDR3 loop spans 15 amino acids. Germline V gene sequence: CDR1 SGHKS, CDR2 YYEKEE (reference sequence). The CDR3 DNA sequence: TGTGCCAGCAGCCCCCTCGGTCTCGGGACCCAAAAACTGTTTTTT. The encoded protein is CASSPLGLGTQKLFF.

The V call is TRBV12-3 or TRBV12-4, the J call TRBJ2-5; no definite D call. Trimming left V 1 base short and J 4 bases short, with 10 bases between. The CDR3 totals 14 residues. CDR3 amino acids: CASSLETTGETQYF. The CDR3 DNA sequence: TGTGCCAGCAGTTTAGAGACGACGGGAGAGACCCAGTACTTC.

This clonotype showed up many times. The chain carries TRBV9 and TRBJ1-4; TRBD1 matches 7 bases. The J segment lost 7 bases and the V segment lost 4 bases, leaving 10 bases of the junction unmatched. Germline-derived CDR1 and CDR2 are SGDLS and YYNGEE. The CDR3 consists of 15 residues. This chain's CDR3 is CASSSAVAGGEKLFF. DNA for the CDR3: TGTGCCAGCAGCAGCGCAGTGGCAGGGGGTGAAAAACTGTTTTTT.

This clonotype was seen a handful of times. Possible read error: a much larger clone is one base away. The chain recombines TRBV7-2 with TRBJ2-3; TRBD2 agrees at 13 bases. V gave up 6 bases and J gave up 3 bases; unmatched junction bases: 18. This CDR3 is 20 amino acids long. CDR1 and CDR2 (germline): SGHTA, FQGNSA. The CDR3 here is CASRRVRLAGGGPWTDTQYF. The DNA for the CDR3 is TGTGCCAGCAGAAGGGTGCGACTAGCGGGAGGAGGTCCATGGACAGATACGCAGTATTTT.

The chain has TRBV28 and TRBJ2-1; 16 bases map to TRBD2. The CDR3 totals 19 residues. Germline lookup yields CDR1 MDHEN and CDR2 SYDVKM. V was clipped by 3 bases and J by 7 bases; unmatched bases: 12. The chain's CDR3 is CASSFSLGLAGGPRNEQFF. DNA for the CDR3: TGTGCCAGCAGTTTTTCCTTGGGACTAGCGGGAGGGCCAAGGAATGAGCAGTTCTTC.

This clonotype was detected many times. V usage is TRBV11-2 and J usage is TRBJ2-7, with 10 bases identical to TRBD2. Germline assignment: CDR1 SGHAT and CDR2 FQNNGV. The J segment lost 3 bases and the V segment lost 5 bases, leaving 10 bases of the junction unmatched. The CDR3 consists of 16 residues. The CDR3: CASSHRGLAGVYEQYF. Here the CDR3 DNA reads TGTGCCAGCAGCCACAGGGGTCTAGCGGGAGTCTACGAGCAGTACTTC.

For this clonotype: A much larger clone lies a single base off, so this may be a read error. J is TRBJ2-7 and V is TRBV6-2 or TRBV6-3; perhaps TRBD2 as D (6 bases). Trimming cost V 4 bases and J 1 base, with 17 bases left between them. The germline gives CDR1 MNHEY, CDR2 SVGEGT. The CDR3 is 16 residues long. Here the CDR3 DNA reads TGTGCCAGCAGTTCCCTATTTAGCGGTGGTTCCTACGAGCAGTACTTC. Translating gives CASSSLFSGGSYEQYF.

In its sample, this clonotype was seen many times. This chain links TRBV20-1 with TRBJ2-5; 8 bases align to TRBD2. The length of the CDR3 is 18 residues. The J segment lost 8 bases and the V segment lost 5 bases, leaving 25 bases of the junction unmatched. The germline CDR1 and CDR2 sequences are DFQATT and SNEGSKA (reference sequence). CDR3 coding DNA: TGCAGTGCTCCACCCTCGGGGGGTGGCGGGAGGCCCTCCGAAACCCAGTACTTC. Its translation is CSAPPSGGGGRPSETQYF.

This clonotype came up many times. The chain has TRBV12-3 or TRBV12-4 and TRBJ1-2; D not resolved. V was pared by 4 bases and J by 0 bases, with 18 bases between. CDR3 length: 17 amino acids. Here the CDR3 DNA reads TGTGCCAGCAGTTCCGACCGTCGGATTTTCGCTAACTATGGCTACACCTTC. This encodes CASSSDRRIFANYGYTF.

The chain joins TRBV4-3 to TRBJ2-2; D possibly uses TRBD1 or TRBD2 (5 bases each). V lost 4 bases, J lost 2 bases, and 11 bases lay in between. Germline CDR1 is LGHNA and CDR2 is YSLEER. This CDR3 contains 15 residues. CDR3 protein: CASSREGPNTGELFF. CDR3 nucleotides: TGCGCCAGCAGCCGAGAGGGGCCCAACACCGGGGAGCTGTTTTTT.

This clonotype was recorded a few times. This chain joins TRBV19 and TRBJ2-3; 9 bases are a match to TRBD2. With V trimmed by 3 bases and J by 5 bases, 6 bases remained unmatched. The CDR3 has 15 residues. In germline, CDR1 is LNHDA, CDR2 SQIVND (reference sequence). DNA for the CDR3: TGTGCCAGTAGTATCTCAGCGGGAGGATTAGATACGCAGTATTTT. Its protein is CASSISAGGLDTQYF.

This clonotype was observed many times. The genes are TRBV11-2 and TRBJ2-2; D unclear. The CDR3 totals 13 residues. The ends were cut back, 2 bases at V and 6 bases at J, with 7 bases in the middle. Germline CDR1 and CDR2: SGHAT and FQNNGV. This chain's CDR3 is CASSLLTPGELFF. CDR3 nucleotides: TGTGCCAGCAGCTTACTTACGCCCGGGGAGCTGTTTTTT.

This chain joins TRBV20-1 and TRBJ2-1, with 10 bases lining up with TRBD2. The CDR3 runs to 15 residues. V dropped 3 bases and J dropped 9; count of bases not matched to a gene: 11. Germline assignment: CDR1 DFQATT and CDR2 SNEGSKA (reference sequence). For the CDR3, the DNA is TGCAGTGCTAGTATGGCTAGCGGGAGCTTTGTTGAGCAGTTCTTC. The encoded protein is CSASMASGSFVEQFF.

V usage is TRBV7-9 and J usage is TRBJ1-1; D is unclear. This CDR3 spans 15 amino acids. The germline V and J ends were trimmed by 5 bases and 2 bases, with 15 bases remaining between them. CDR1 is SEHNR and CDR2 is FQNEAQ in the germline V gene (reference sequence). As DNA, the CDR3 is TGTGCCAGCAGCGAGATGACGACTGTCAACACTGAAGCTTTCTTT. Translated: CASSEMTTVNTEAFF.

This clonotype was found many times. The chain carries TRBV2 and TRBJ2-6; tentative D call: TRBD1 (6 bases). This CDR3 contains 15 residues. The germline CDR1 and CDR2 sequences are SNHLY and FYNNEI. Trimming removed 6 bases from V and 9 bases from J, with 18 bases in between. The CDR3 protein is CASRSLRQGNNVLTF. The CDR3 bases are TGTGCCAGCAGGTCACTCCGCCAGGGGAACAACGTCCTGACTTTC.